These 29 T cell receptor beta chains originate from one sample sequenced in a study of metastatic and nonmetastatic thyroid tumors. The entire patient cohort was treatment-naive prior to thyroid surgery. Using MiXCR, TCRdb re-called clones from the PCR reads. The table lists roughly 42,000 clones, approximately 20% of them singletons. Material for sequencing was tumor tissue. The receptors come from a female donor with papillary thyroid cancer or a benign thyroid nodule (not recorded which). Some clones in this sample may be carry-over from other donors' samples.

This clone appeared a single time. This chain connects TRBV11-2 to TRBJ2-2; D gene ambiguous. The CDR3 is made up of 17 amino acids. The germline V and J ends were trimmed by 3 bases and 5 bases, with 19 bases remaining between them. Germline lookup yields CDR1 SGHAT and CDR2 FQNNGV. CDR3 in DNA: TGTGCCAGCAGCTTCTCTGGTTCAGTATTGCGGACCGGGGAGCTGTTTTTT. It translates to CASSFSGSVLRTGELFF.

The chain couples TRBV2 to TRBJ2-1; 15 nucleotides align to TRBD2. Per germline, CDR1 SNHLY and CDR2 FYNNEI. Trimming took 8 bases from V and 13 from J; bases not matched to a gene: 12. This CDR3 has 15 amino acids. The DNA of the CDR3 is TGTGCCAGCGGACAAGGACTAGCGGGAGGGGGGGCACAGTTCTTC. This translates into CASGQGLAGGGAQFF.

This rearrangement joins TRBV20-1 to TRBJ2-7, with 8 bases fitting TRBD2. There are 14 residues in the CDR3. Losses at the gene ends were 3 bases for V and 6 bases for J; bases not matched to a gene: 10. Germline loops: CDR1 DFQATT, CDR2 SNEGSKA (reference sequence). CDR3 in DNA: TGCAGTGCTAGTCCCAGCGGGAGTGTTAGCGAGCAGTACTTC. Amino acid sequence: CSASPSGSVSEQYF.

The sample holds many counts of this clone. The rearrangement uses TRBV20-1 and TRBJ1-6; no definite D call. Per the germline V gene, CDR1 is DFQATT and CDR2 is SNEGSKA (reference sequence). This CDR3 has 16 amino acids. V shed 0 bases and J shed 0 bases, with 9 bases lying between them. The CDR3 reads CSARDSRSSYNSPLHF. DNA of the CDR3: TGCAGTGCTAGAGACAGTCGTAGCTCCTATAATTCACCCCTCCACTTT.

A remark on this clone: Compared with germline, one end of the junction differs, possibly owing to a read error. The rearrangement links TRBV24-1 to TRBJ2-2; possible D gene TRBD2, 6 bases. The germline V gene has CDR1 KGHDR and CDR2 SFDVKD. This CDR3 region has 15 residues. Here the CDR3 DNA reads TGTTCCACCAGTTATCTCCGGGACTCCACCGGGGAGCTGTTTTTT. Translated, it gives CSTSYLRDSTGELFF.

This clone was seen ten or more times. The CDR3 sequence: CASSPAGGMISEAFF. The CDR3 coding sequence is TGTGCCAGCAGCCCAGCGGGCGGTATGATATCTGAAGCTTTCTTT. The rearrangement uses TRBV11-2 and TRBJ1-1, with unresolved D. Germline lookup yields CDR1 SGHAT and CDR2 FQNNGV. Trimming took 5 bases from V and 6 from J, leaving 19 bases between them. CDR3 length: 15 residues.

This clone occurred many times. The J gene is TRBJ2-1, the V gene TRBV29-1, with a weak D call TRBD1 (6 bases). Trimming removed 5 bases from V and 6 bases from J, with 14 bases in between. CDR3 length: 13 residues. CDR1 is SQVTM and CDR2 is ANQGSEA in the germline V gene. This CDR3 reads CSVRRDTGNEQFF. In DNA, the CDR3 is TGCAGCGTTCGCCGGGACACTGGCAATGAGCAGTTCTTC.

This rearrangement joins TRBV19 to TRBJ2-2; D is perhaps TRBD2 (6 bases). Trimming took off 4 bases at V and 7 bases at J, with 13 bases between the two ends. The CDR3 extends over 14 amino acids. CDR1 and CDR2 from the germline V gene are LNHDA and SQIVND (reference sequence). For the CDR3, the DNA is TGTGCCAGTAGTACAGGGAGGCTTGGCGGGGAGCTGTTTTTT. Its translation is CASSTGRLGGELFF.

V usage is TRBV19 and J usage is TRBJ1-2; D unclear. The V and J ends lost 9 bases and 3 bases respectively, with 11 bases between them. This CDR3 is 12 amino acids long. Germline V gives CDR1 LNHDA, CDR2 SQIVND (reference sequence). The DNA for the CDR3 is TGTGCCAGCAAGAGGAGAGACTATGGCTACACCTTC. Translating gives CASKRRDYGYTF.

The table lists this clone with many counts. The J gene is TRBJ1-2, the V gene TRBV12-3 or TRBV12-4, with D perhaps TRBD1 (5 bases). The CDR3 contains 14 residues. V was shortened by 4 bases and J by 2 bases, with 11 bases between the two germline ends. CDR3 nucleotide sequence: TGTGCCAGCAGTTCCCGGGACGGGAACTATGGCTACACCTTC. Translated: CASSSRDGNYGYTF.

Only a few counts were recorded for this clone. This may stem from a read error, because a much larger clone lies one nucleotide away. CDR3 DNA: TGTGCCAGCAGTTTATCGCCGACAGGGCGCACAGTTACGCAGTATTTT. This gives the protein CASSLSPTGRTVTQYF. This sequence joins TRBV27 and TRBJ2-3; TRBD1 matches at 7 bases. This CDR3 is 16 amino acids long. Germline CDR1 MNHEY, CDR2 SMNVEV (reference sequence).

This clone occurred many times. Being one base from a much bigger clone, this may be a read error. V gene TRBV9 combines with J gene TRBJ2-1; no reliable D call. CDR3 length equals 17 residues. The germline V gene encodes CDR1 SGDLS and CDR2 YYNGEE. The CDR3 nucleotides are TGTGCCAGCAGCGTATCCCCCGACTCGCGCACATACAATGGGCAGTTCTTC. Translating gives CASSVSPDSRTYNGQFF.

The CDR3 sequence: CASSYVAGGRNTEAFF. For the CDR3, the DNA is TGTGCCAGCAGTTACGTCGCAGGGGGCCGGAACACTGAAGCTTTCTTT. The genes are TRBV6-2 or TRBV6-3 and TRBJ1-1; 8 bases map to TRBD1. CDR1 and CDR2 (germline): MNHEY, SVGEGT. The CDR3 runs to 16 residues. After removal of 2 bases from V and 1 base from J, the junction contained 6 bases not matched to a gene.

This clone was seen a handful of times. This chain connects TRBV15 to TRBJ1-6; 9 positions match TRBD1. V was clipped by 1 base and J by 10 bases; unmatched bases: 2. This CDR3 region has 14 residues. In germline, CDR1 is LNHNV, CDR2 YYDKDF (reference sequence). The CDR3 sequence: CATSRGQGGSPLHF. In DNA, the CDR3 is TGTGCCACCAGCAGAGGACAGGGGGGATCACCCCTCCACTTT.

The chain is built from TRBV19 and TRBJ2-3; 11 bases align to TRBD2. This CDR3 region has 13 residues. Germline V gene data show CDR1 as LNHDA and CDR2 as SQIVND (reference sequence). Germline trimming cut 5 bases from V and 12 bases from J; bases unmatched to any gene: 7. The CDR3 region has the DNA TGTGCCAGTAGTTCCGGGACTAGCGGAGCTCAGTATTTT. This sequence encodes CASSSGTSGAQYF.

This clone occurred many times. The chain combines TRBV27 with TRBJ1-1; the D is unclear. The germline CDR1 and CDR2 sequences are MNHEY and SMNVEV (reference sequence). The CDR3 has 13 residues. The germline V and J ends were trimmed by 3 bases and 3 bases, with 8 bases remaining between them. This CDR3 is CASSLTLHTEAFF. The CDR3 DNA is TGTGCCAGCAGTTTGACCTTGCACACTGAAGCTTTCTTT.

This clone came up many times. The chain uses TRBV7-3 and TRBJ2-7; the match to TRBD2 covers 12 bases. This CDR3 comprises 15 residues. The germline CDR1 and CDR2 sequences are SGHTA and FQGTGA. Trimming removed 2 bases from V and 5 bases from J; junction bases left unmatched: 4. CDR3 amino acids: CASSLGLAGYNEQYF. Here the CDR3 DNA reads TGTGCCAGCAGCTTAGGACTAGCGGGATATAACGAGCAGTACTTC.

This clone was observed a few times. The genes are TRBV6-2 or TRBV6-3 and TRBJ2-7; TRBD2 matches at 10 bases. Germline CDR1 reads MNHEY; CDR2 reads SVGEGT. After removal of 5 bases from V and 3 bases from J, the junction contained 1 base not matched to a gene. This CDR3 has 13 amino acids. CDR3 DNA: TGTGCCAGCAGTCCTAGCGGGAGCTACGAGCAGTACTTC. Protein: CASSPSGSYEQYF.

Worth noting for this clone: With a much larger clone just one base away, this may be a read error. CDR3 nucleotides: TGTGCCAGCAGCCGAGCGGGGTGGGACACAGATACGCAGTATTTT. Its translation is CASSRAGWDTDTQYF. This chain uses TRBV11-1 with TRBJ2-3, with 7 nucleotides matching TRBD2. The J segment lost 2 bases and the V segment lost 5 bases, leaving 7 bases of the junction unmatched. Germline CDR1 is SGHAT and CDR2 is FQDESV (reference sequence). The CDR3 runs to 15 residues.

In regard to this clone: This may stem from a read error, because a much larger clone lies one nucleotide away. V is TRBV5-5 and J is TRBJ2-1; TRBD1 is a possible D gene (6 bases). V was trimmed by 6 bases and J by 1 base, leaving 14 bases between them. This CDR3 has 15 residues. CDR1 and CDR2 (germline): SGHKS, YYEKEE (reference sequence). CDR3 in amino acids: CASILVQGSYNEQFF. The CDR3 bases are TGTGCCAGCATCTTAGTACAGGGATCCTACAATGAGCAGTTCTTC. Using reference TRBV5-5 and TRBJ2-1 for the parts outside the CDR3, the full variable domain is DAGVTQSPTHLIKTRGQQVTLRCSPISGHKSVSWYQQVLGQGPQFIFQYYEKEERGRGNFPDRFSARQFPNYSSELNVNALLLGDSALYLCASILVQGSYNEQFFGPGTRLTVL.

This clone was seen ten or more times. This chain connects TRBV7-9 to TRBJ1-2; a possible D gene is TRBD1 (5 bases). The ends were cut back, 1 base at V and 4 bases at J, with 10 bases in the middle. Germline-derived CDR1 and CDR2 are SEHNR and FQNEAQ (reference sequence). The CDR3 totals 14 residues. DNA of the CDR3: TGTGCCAGCAGCTTAGGGTGGGACGGCTATGGCTACACCTTC. As protein: CASSLGWDGYGYTF.

The genes are TRBV5-1 and TRBJ2-7; 7 bases line up with TRBD1. CDR1 is SGHRS and CDR2 is YFSETQ in the germline V gene. With V trimmed by 1 base and J by 3 bases, 4 bases remained unmatched. This CDR3 contains 14 residues. DNA for the CDR3: TGCGCCAGCAGCTTGTGGACAGGCAACTACGAGCAGTACTTC. This codes for CASSLWTGNYEQYF.

The table lists this clone with a few counts. The rearrangement uses TRBV19 and TRBJ1-2; D uncertain. CDR3 length equals 12 residues. V dropped 5 bases and J dropped 8 bases, with 12 bases sitting between them. Germline V gene data show CDR1 as LNHDA and CDR2 as SQIVND (reference sequence). This chain's CDR3 is CASSRREVGYTF. The CDR3 coding sequence is TGTGCCAGTAGTCGTCGGGAAGTGGGCTACACCTTC.

The chain joins TRBV5-4 to TRBJ2-5; D is perhaps TRBD1 or TRBD2 (5 bases each). This CDR3 region has 12 residues. Trimming left V 4 bases short and J 4 bases short, with 8 bases between. Per germline, CDR1 SGHNT and CDR2 YYREEE (reference sequence). The CDR3 region is CASSRDLETQYF. The CDR3 DNA sequence: TGTGCCAGCAGCCGGGACCTAGAGACCCAGTACTTC.

This clone was counted only a few times. V and J are TRBV12-3 or TRBV12-4 and TRBJ1-5; 11 bases are shared with TRBD1. J lost 6 bases, V lost 2 bases, and 3 bases had no gene match. The CDR3 runs 15 residues. CDR3 residues: CASSLSGQGVQPQHF. DNA for the CDR3: TGTGCCAGCAGTTTATCGGGACAGGGGGTTCAGCCCCAGCATTTT.

Many counts were recorded for this clone. The chain has TRBV5-1 and TRBJ2-1; 7 bases align to TRBD1. J was trimmed by 6 bases and V by 3 bases; bases with no gene match: 9. The CDR3 consists of 15 residues. The V gene's germline CDR1 is SGHRS and CDR2 YFSETQ. As DNA, the CDR3 is TGCGCCAGCAGCTGGGACAGCACGGGGATCAATGAGCAGTTCTTC. Translating it yields CASSWDSTGINEQFF.

There are many counts of this clone. This chain connects TRBV28 to TRBJ1-2, with D maybe TRBD1 (5 bases). Germline-derived CDR1 and CDR2 are MDHEN and SYDVKM. CDR3 size: 13 residues. Trimming pared 8 bases from V and 5 bases from J, leaving 15 bases between. The DNA for the CDR3 is TGTGCCAGCCGGTACAGGTTAACTTATGGCTACACCTTC. Translating gives CASRYRLTYGYTF.

This clone was counted many times. This sample also contains other DNA sequences that code for the same CDR3. The chain is built from TRBV5-1 and TRBJ2-5; TRBD1 matches 9 bases. This CDR3 contains 15 residues. Germline CDR1 and CDR2: SGHRS and YFSETQ. Trimming took 4 bases from V and 2 from J; bases not matched to a gene: 6. The CDR3 nucleotides are TGCGCCAGCAGCGGGACAGGGAGAGGACAAGAGACCCAGTACTTC. Protein product: CASSGTGRGQETQYF.

This clone was picked up many times. J is TRBJ1-1 and V is TRBV20-1; 8 bases are a match to TRBD1. Germline-derived CDR1 and CDR2 are DFQATT and SNEGSKA (reference sequence). The junction had 3 bases not matched to a gene; V was cut back by 3 bases and J by 3 bases. This CDR3 region has 13 residues. The DNA for the CDR3 is TGCAGTGCTAGTGACAGGGGTCACACTGAAGCTTTCTTT. It encodes CSASDRGHTEAFF.